This T cell receptor (beta chain) was identified in a study of T cell repertoires in cytomegalovirus infection. Study details: Researchers turned to recently identified HLA-C-restricted CMV epitopes as well as well-studied HLA-B-restricted ones. TCR beta signatures that were public indicated CMV infection and matching HLA type.

Germline CDR1 and CDR2: KGHSH and LQKENI. V was trimmed by 6 bases and J by 8 bases, leaving 13 bases between them. This CDR3 is built from 13 residues. TCRdb passed the reads through MiXCR, listing each CDR3 protein once. The sample yields some 920,000 distinct CDR3 sequences, 31% seen once. Study-level points and caveats: Carriage of CMV together with the relevant HLA was identifiable through cumulative public TCR beta family frequency. HLA-C-restricted CMV clonotypes gave the most frequent clonotype in two of eight donors.

This clonotype came up a few times. Its antigen remains unidentified. The clonotype was recovered from a human donor in good health (CMV status not recorded). Some clones in this sample may be carry-over from other donors' samples. V and J are TRBV18 and TRBJ2-2; D not resolved. This specimen consisted of cultured CD8+ T cells from PBMCs, obtained from culture after CMV antigen stimulation. The CDR3 DNA follows: TGTGCCAGCTCTCCGAGAGCATTAGGGGAGCTGTTTTTT. Amino acid sequence: CASSPRALGELFF.